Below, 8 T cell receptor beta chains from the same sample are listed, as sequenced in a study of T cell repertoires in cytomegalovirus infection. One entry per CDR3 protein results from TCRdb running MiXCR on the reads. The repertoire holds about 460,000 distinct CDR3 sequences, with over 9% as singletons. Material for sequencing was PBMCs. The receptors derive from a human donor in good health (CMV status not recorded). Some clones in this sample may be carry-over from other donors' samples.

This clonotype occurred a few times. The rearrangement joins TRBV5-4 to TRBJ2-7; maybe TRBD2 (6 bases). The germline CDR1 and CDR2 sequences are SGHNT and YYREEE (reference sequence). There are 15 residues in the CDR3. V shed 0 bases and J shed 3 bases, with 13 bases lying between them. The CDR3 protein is CASSLEAAGLYEQYF. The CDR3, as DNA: TGTGCCAGCAGCTTGGAGGCAGCGGGCCTCTACGAGCAGTACTTC.

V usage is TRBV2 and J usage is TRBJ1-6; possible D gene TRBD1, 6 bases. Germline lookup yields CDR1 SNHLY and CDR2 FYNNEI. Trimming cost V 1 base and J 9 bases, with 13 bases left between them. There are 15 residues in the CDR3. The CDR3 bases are TGTGCCAGCAGTGAAGTCAGGGGCGGTGGTTCACCCCTCCACTTT. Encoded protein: CASSEVRGGGSPLHF.

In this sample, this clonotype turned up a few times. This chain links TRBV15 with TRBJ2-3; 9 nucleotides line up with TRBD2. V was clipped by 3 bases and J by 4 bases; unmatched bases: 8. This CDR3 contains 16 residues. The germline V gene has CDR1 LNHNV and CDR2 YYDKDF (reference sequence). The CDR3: CATSRNIAGAADTQYF. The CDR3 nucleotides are TGTGCCACCAGCAGGAATATAGCGGGAGCGGCAGATACGCAGTATTTT.

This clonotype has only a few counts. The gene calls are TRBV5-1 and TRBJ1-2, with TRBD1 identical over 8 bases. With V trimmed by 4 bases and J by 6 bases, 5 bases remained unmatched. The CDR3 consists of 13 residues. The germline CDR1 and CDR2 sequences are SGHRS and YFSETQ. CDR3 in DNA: TGCGCCAGCAGCCCCCAGGACAGGGATGGCTACACCTTC. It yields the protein CASSPQDRDGYTF.

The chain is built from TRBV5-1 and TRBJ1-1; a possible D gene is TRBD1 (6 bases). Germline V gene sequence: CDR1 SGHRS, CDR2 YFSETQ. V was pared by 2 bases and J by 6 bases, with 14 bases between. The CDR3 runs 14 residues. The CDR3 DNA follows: TGCGCCAGCAGCTTACGCCAATCAGGGGCTGAAGCTTTCTTT. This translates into CASSLRQSGAEAFF. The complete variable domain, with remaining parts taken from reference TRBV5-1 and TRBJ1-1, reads KAGVTQTPRYLIKTRGQQVTLSCSPISGHRSVSWYQQTPGQGLQFLFEYFSETQRNKGNFPGRFSGRQFSNSRSEMNVSTLELGDSALYLCASSLRQSGAEAFFGQGTRLTVV.

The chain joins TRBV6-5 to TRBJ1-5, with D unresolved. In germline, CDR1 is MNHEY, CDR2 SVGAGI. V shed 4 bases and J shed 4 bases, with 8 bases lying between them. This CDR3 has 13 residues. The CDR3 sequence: CASSWGLNQPQHF. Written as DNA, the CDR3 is TGTGCCAGCAGTTGGGGTCTAAATCAGCCCCAGCATTTT.

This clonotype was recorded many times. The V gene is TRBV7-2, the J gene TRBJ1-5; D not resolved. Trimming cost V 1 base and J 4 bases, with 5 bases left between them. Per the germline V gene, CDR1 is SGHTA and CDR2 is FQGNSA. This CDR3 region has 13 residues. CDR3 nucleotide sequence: TGTGCCAGCAGCTTAGACAAGAATCAGCCCCAGCATTTT. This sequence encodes CASSLDKNQPQHF.

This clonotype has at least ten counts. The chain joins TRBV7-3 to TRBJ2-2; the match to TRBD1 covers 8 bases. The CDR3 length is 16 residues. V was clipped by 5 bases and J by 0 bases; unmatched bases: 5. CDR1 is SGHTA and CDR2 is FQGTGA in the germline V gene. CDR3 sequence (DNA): TGTGCCAGCAGCCCGCCGGGACAGGCGAACACCGGGGAGCTGTTTTTT. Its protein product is CASSPPGQANTGELFF.